Here is one T cell receptor beta chain with its context. It lacks a known antigen. Per-base qualities were not stored, and no clone one base away is much larger. This specimen belongs to a study of cytomegalovirus exposure and HLA in healthy donors (TCRdb year 2017). Turning to the overall study: According to an earlier analysis of 587 of the donors, about 179 million T cells yielded roughly 100 million unique TCR beta sequences and about 300 Gb of sequence data. An early release covering approximately 600 HLA-typed donors comprised about 310 gigabases of sequencing data and around 80 million unique TCR sequences. The genetic ancestry cluster associated with self-reported Caucasian donors included over 65% of the 300 to 400 genotyped donors. The aim of the study was to test whether cataloging public T cell receptors could identify signatures of past pathogen exposure. The T cell repertoires of roughly 660 subjects were profiled by immunosequencing and related to cytomegalovirus serostatus. In addition to the first cohort of roughly 700 subjects, a separate validation cohort of 120 different subjects was used. To predict cytomegalovirus infection status, the study combined high-throughput TCR immunosequencing, statistical association of individual TCRs with disease status, and machine learning. In a later analysis, previously published TCR beta repertoires from about 670 donors were re-analyzed and high-resolution HLA genotyping was added so that TCR occurrence patterns could be studied. Rather than drawing on any new phenotypic data, the later analysis identified candidate immune exposures from TCR beta sequences and the way those sequences occurred across donors. An earlier analysis of 500 to 650 of the donors applied high-throughput TCR beta sequencing to assess whether each TCR beta V gene segment acted as functional or pseudogenic. Donor age, sex, ethnicity and CMV serostatus were compiled alongside the repertoire data. Genome-wide SNP genotypes for about 55% of the roughly 670 donors were used in a later genetic analysis, which treated that subset as a discovery cohort. Every discovery cohort repertoire had been produced on one sequencing platform. Both class I and class II loci were covered by HLA typing, at four-digit resolution. Typing coverage varied by locus: about 620-630 donors for A, B, C, DRB1 and DQB1; approximately 500 for DQA1; about 590 for DPA1; roughly 450 for DPB1. Several DR-DQ haplotypes were treated as single units for association and clustering because of strong linkage in the cohort. Among some 410 genotyped donors of the cohort, an average of 235,054 unique TCR beta nucleotide sequences were sequenced per donor, around a sixth of them non-productive.

V is reduced by 6 bases and J by 1 base, leaving a spacing of 12 bases between them. The CDR3 contains 14 residues, cysteine and phenylalanine counted. Only CDR3 DNA remains: 42 bases, in frame from the first base. CDR1 and CDR2 were assigned from the germline V gene (reference sequence) as MNHNY and SVGAGI. Overall study outcomes, separate from this receptor: According to a later analysis, most CMV-associated TCR beta chains appeared to be HLA-restricted, and the HLA associations seemed to be driven largely by CMV exposure. This cohort had only TCR beta chains sequenced, and the lack of alpha or paired-chain data limited which features could be detected. In a later analysis, TCR association rates were found to vary across HLA loci, with the most associated TCRs seen for DRB1 alleles and the fewest for HLA-C alleles. A cluster of highly shared sequence variants was judged likely to represent a technical artifact of the sequencing pipeline. Sequencing depth was assumed to be roughly uniform across donors in the presence/absence analyses, though that assumption may not hold. Some IMGT-functional V segments, including TRBV6-2 and TRBV6-3, could not be told apart with the 87-base-pair reads, so those segments were excluded. In the study, around 150 TCR beta chains were listed as associated with cytomegalovirus. In a later analysis, several top co-occurrence clusters were reported to appear linked to parvovirus B19, influenza, CMV and Epstein-Barr virus. The authors suggested that the approach could potentially be extended to other disease states and immunological phenotypes. The earlier analysis of approximately 590 of the donors excluded about 16 rarely observed V segments, including chromosome 9 orphons, because counts were too low. Correlated functional status among segregating V segments might be attributable to linkage disequilibrium, but an unknown experimental factor could not be ruled out. In a later analysis, HLA-associated TCR beta chains were found to be more clonally expanded and to have lower generation probabilities than equally common non-associated chains. In both the original and validation cohorts, the classifier was reported to diagnose cytomegalovirus status with high specificity and sensitivity. CMV serostatus was the only immune exposure information available for the cohort. While some public TCRs were present in many individuals, most TCR sequences turned up only very rarely across donors. An earlier analysis of several hundred of the donors showed that most TCR beta V segments appeared in productive rearrangements either about 87% or about 30% of the time, which broadly matched IMGT annotations. Because HLA typing was unavailable for some donors at each locus, only the typed subset was used in association tests. Strong co-occurrence of HLA alleles, especially DR and DQ, made assigning TCR associations to individual alleles difficult. Three of the identified cytomegalovirus-associated TCR beta chains were confirmed in vitro to be specific for cytomegalovirus antigens. A further reported finding was that TCR beta sequences accurately predicted the HLA-A and HLA-B alleles for most subjects in the first cohort. An association between a missense DCLRE1C variant and V-gene and J-gene trimming of TCR beta chains was found in a later genetic analysis and replicated in an independent cohort. At a false discovery rate of 0.05, a later analysis linked approximately 18,000 TCR beta sequences to specific HLA alleles. In a later genetic analysis, fewer N-insertions in productive TCRs were reported among donors in an Asian-associated ancestry cluster than the roughly 640-donor mean.

The protocol used for the library was the immunoSEQ multiplex PCR assay. The multiplex PCR relied on a mix of 60 forward primers for TCR Vbeta segments and 13 reverse primers for TCR Jbeta segments. The CDR3 region of rearranged TCR beta genes was amplified from genomic DNA with a multiplex PCR assay. The Illumina HiSeq System was used to sequence the amplified TCR beta libraries as 87-base-pair reads. In the paper's pipeline: In a later analysis, some 80 million unique TCR beta chains were counted across the 500 to 700 repertoires, and about 10 million of these chains were shared by at least two donors. Raw reads were error-corrected and collapsed into unique sequences by a nearest-neighbor algorithm in which closely related sequences were merged to remove PCR and sequencing errors. CDR3 sequences were aligned to IMGT reference sequences to assign V, D and J gene segments. Each retained sequence needed at least a six-nucleotide match to both a V gene segment and a J gene segment. A rearrangement was called productive if the CDR3 had no stop codons and remained in frame with V and J, and every other rearrangement was called non-productive. Following IMGT convention, CDR3 was defined as the stretch from the second conserved V-encoded cysteine up to the conserved J-encoded phenylalanine. The earlier analysis of 587 of the donors excluded sequences that lacked an unambiguous match to a single V gene segment. In an earlier analysis of approximately 590 of the donors, a V segment was called functional when productive rearrangements were above 56.7%, and segregating when the standard deviation between donors exceeded 5%. A statistical classification framework was built for diagnosing cytomegalovirus status from the catalog of TCR beta chain sequences. In a later analysis, V and J genes were assigned by comparing TCR nucleotide sequences against IMGT/GENE-DB human TR gene sequences. A later analysis assigned CDR3 sequences and most-parsimonious VDJ recombination scenarios with the TCRdist pipeline. In a later analysis, each TCR beta chain was defined by its CDR3 amino acid sequence together with its V-gene family, and reads without a unique V-gene family were excluded. A later analysis removed over 500 highly shared, low-generation-probability nucleotide sequences to deal with suspected cross-contamination and a sequencing artifact. In a later analysis, a clonal expansion index was calculated for each public chain from normalized within-repertoire ranks of inferred template counts. Generation probabilities in a later analysis came from a VDJ recombination model fitted to out-of-frame rearrangements, and those results were checked against IGoR. A later analysis scored TCR-TCR, TCR-HLA and TCR-CMV co-occurrence with hypergeometric tests, applying a repertoire-size bias correction to TCR pairs. False discovery rates were estimated in a later analysis by permuting HLA or CMV assignments 20 times. In a later analysis, co-occurring TCRs were grouped with DBSCAN, and TCRdist sequence similarity was added when clustering was performed within HLA-allele-positive subsets. Co-occurrence clustering excluded repertoires with fewer than 30,000 or more than 120,000 public chains, plus five with anomalous nucleotide sharing. The table comes from immuneACCESS by way of TCRdb, which keeps in-frame sequences with V and J called. Part of the clones is missing from these tables; in studies checked, under half for an unresolved V gene and the rest for unknown reasons. V and J calls and clone size follow that table, whereas D and trimming were derived from the DNA. For this sample the table gives 200,000 or so clones, of which roughly 80% were detected only once. The top ten clones comprise approximately 6.5% of the sample.

The cohort consisted of 666 healthy bone marrow donors. All cohort members were sampled while nominally healthy, although unrecorded immune exposures were likely present. The donor was CMV seropositive and belonged to the group of about 290 seropositive cohort members. A peripheral blood sample was provided by each donor, and peripheral blood mononuclear cells were used for TCR beta sequencing. The Qiagen DNeasy Blood Extraction Kit was used to extract genomic DNA from the blood cell samples. The receptor chain draws on TRBV6-6 and TRBJ1-1, and TRBD1 may be the D gene, going by 5 matching bases. The sequence derives from a woman between 45 and 65 years old in good health and CMV-seropositive. Sequenced: PBMCs. The sequenced DNA is TGTGCCAGCAGCGGACACGCGCCGAACACTGAAGCTTTCTTT. Translated, this is CASSGHAPNTEAFF.